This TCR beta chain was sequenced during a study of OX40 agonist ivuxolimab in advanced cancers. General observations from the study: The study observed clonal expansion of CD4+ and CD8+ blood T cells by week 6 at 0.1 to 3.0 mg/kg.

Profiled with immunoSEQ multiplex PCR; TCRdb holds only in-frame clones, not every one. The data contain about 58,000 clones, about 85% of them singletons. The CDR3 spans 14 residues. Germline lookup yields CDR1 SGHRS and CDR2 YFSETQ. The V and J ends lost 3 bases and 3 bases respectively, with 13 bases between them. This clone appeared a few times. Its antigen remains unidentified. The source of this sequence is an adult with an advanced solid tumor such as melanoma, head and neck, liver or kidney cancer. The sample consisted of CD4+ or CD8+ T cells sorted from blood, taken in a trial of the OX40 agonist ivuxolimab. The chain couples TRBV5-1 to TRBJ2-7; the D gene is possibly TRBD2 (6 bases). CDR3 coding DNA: TGCGCCAGCAGCTCCCGGGAGTCCCACTACGAGCAGTACTTC. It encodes CASSSRESHYEQYF.